These 11 T cell receptor beta chains were sequenced from one sample in a study of T-cell memory formation after mild COVID-19. TCRdb ran MiXCR on the 5' RACE reads and lists one entry per CDR3 protein. The sample lists about 300,000 distinct CDR3 sequences, 19% occurring once. Source material: PBMCs or a T cell subset sorted from them (not recorded which). The receptors were sampled from a young man who had mild COVID-19 (a few samples of this study predate the infection). Cell type and time point are not known.

The chain is built from TRBV24-1 and TRBJ1-2; weak D call: TRBD1 (5 bases). The germline gives CDR1 KGHDR, CDR2 SFDVKD. The CDR3 totals 13 residues. V was trimmed by 4 bases and J by 8 bases, leaving 13 bases between them. The CDR3 nucleotides read TGTGCCACCAGTGACCAACCAGGGATCGGCTACACCTTC. As protein: CATSDQPGIGYTF.

In its sample, this clonotype was seen a few times. The CDR3 region is CASSQDIWAAYNEQFF. The CDR3 coding sequence is TGCGCCAGCAGCCAAGATATATGGGCGGCCTACAATGAGCAGTTCTTC. The rearrangement links TRBV4-3 to TRBJ2-1; no reliable D call. Trimming took off 0 bases at V and 2 bases at J, with 11 bases between the two ends. The CDR3 runs 16 residues. Germline values: CDR1 LGHNA, CDR2 YSLEER.

J is TRBJ2-3 and V is TRBV7-6, with TRBD1 identical over 7 bases. CDR1 and CDR2 (germline): SGHVS, FNYEAQ. The CDR3 has 16 residues. V was clipped by 5 bases and J by 0 bases; unmatched bases: 8. The CDR3 DNA follows: TGTGCCAGCAGCGGAGACAGGGAATCTAGCACAGATACGCAGTATTTT. The encoded protein is CASSGDRESSTDTQYF.

This clonotype has at least ten counts. The rearrangement uses TRBV7-9 and TRBJ1-3; D is unresolved. Trimming stripped 4 bases from V and 1 base from J, with 8 bases between. This CDR3 spans 14 amino acids. Looked up from germline, CDR1 is SEHNR and CDR2 is FQNEAQ (reference sequence). The CDR3 sequence: CASSSNLSGNTIYF. CDR3 nucleotide sequence: TGTGCCAGCAGCTCCAATCTATCTGGAAACACCATATATTTT. Combining the CDR3 with reference TRBV7-9 and TRBJ1-3 gives the whole variable domain DTGVSQNPRHKITKRGQNVTFRCDPISEHNRLYWYRQTLGQGPEFLTYFQNEAQLEKSRLLSDRFSAERPKGSFSTLEIQRTEQGDSAMYLCASSSNLSGNTIYFGEGSWLTVV.

The chain is built from TRBV7-8 and TRBJ2-1; 9 bases are shared with TRBD1. Losses at the gene ends were 4 bases for V and 5 bases for J; bases not matched to a gene: 6. Germline lookup yields CDR1 SGHVS and CDR2 FQNEAQ. The CDR3 consists of 15 residues. CDR3 residues: CASSYRGRGDNEQFF. CDR3 DNA: TGTGCCAGCAGCTACAGGGGGCGCGGGGACAATGAGCAGTTCTTC.

The chain recombines TRBV20-1 with TRBJ1-6; D might be TRBD1 (6 bases). Germline lookup yields CDR1 DFQATT and CDR2 SNEGSKA (reference sequence). V was pared by 6 bases and J by 7 bases, with 19 bases between. The CDR3 contains 15 residues. This CDR3 reads CSAGTLQGPNSPLHF. The CDR3 bases are TGCAGTGCGGGGACTTTACAGGGTCCAAATTCACCCCTCCACTTT.

The chain employs TRBV7-7 and TRBJ2-1; possible D gene TRBD2, 7 bases. Germline V gene data show CDR1 as SSHAT and CDR2 as FNYEAQ (reference sequence). The CDR3 extends over 14 amino acids. Trimming left V 5 bases short and J 8 bases short, with 16 bases between. CDR3 residues: CASSLYGGLDEQFF. The CDR3 region has the DNA TGTGCCAGCAGCCTTTACGGGGGGCTGGATGAGCAGTTCTTC.

The chain employs TRBV11-2 and TRBJ1-2, with TRBD1 matching over 8 bases. The CDR3 covers 14 residues. V shed 1 base and J 6 bases; nucleotides not matched to a gene: 4. Germline loops: CDR1 SGHAT, CDR2 FQNNGV. CDR3 sequence (DNA): TGTGCCAGCAGCTTAGGCGCAGGGGGCAATGGCTACACCTTC. It yields the protein CASSLGAGGNGYTF.

This clonotype was counted many times. The chain carries TRBV20-1 and TRBJ2-1, with 8 bases matching TRBD2. This CDR3 has 15 amino acids. The V gene end was trimmed by 6 bases and the J gene end by 5 bases; junction bases not matched to a gene: 12. Germline-derived CDR1 and CDR2 are DFQATT and SNEGSKA (reference sequence). CDR3 sequence (DNA): TGCAGTGCGCTCAACCGGCGGGGGGCCCACAATGAGCAGTTCTTC. Protein product: CSALNRRGAHNEQFF.

This clonotype was recorded a few times. This sequence joins TRBV11-2 and TRBJ1-1; D is perhaps TRBD1 (5 bases). Germline V gene data show CDR1 as SGHAT and CDR2 as FQNNGV. The V end was cut by 1 base, the J end by 0 bases, with 12 bases between. The CDR3 is made up of 16 amino acids. This CDR3 reads CASSLGGAGMNTEAFF. The CDR3 DNA sequence: TGTGCCAGCAGCTTAGGGGGCGCGGGTATGAACACTGAAGCTTTCTTT.

The chain employs TRBV6-1 and TRBJ2-7; 8 nucleotides align to TRBD2. This CDR3 is built from 15 residues. Unmatched junction bases numbered 9, after V lost 6 bases and J lost 2 bases. The germline CDR1 and CDR2 sequences are MNHNS and SASEGT. CDR3 region: CASSGGQAGAYEQYV. The CDR3 DNA sequence: TGTGCCAGCAGCGGGGGCCAAGCGGGGGCCTACGAGCAGTACGTC.